One and the same sample provided the 12 T cell receptor beta chains below, sequenced in a study of CD8 T cells in Susac syndrome. When the RNA was reverse transcribed, random hexamers were used with an input of roughly 0.5 to 1 ug. One entry per CDR3 protein results from TCRdb running MiXCR on the immunoSEQ multiplex PCR reads. This sample yields around 150,000 distinct CDR3 sequences, of which about 95% are seen a single time; approximately 0.13% belongs to the top ten. Sequencing was done on a sample of CD4+ T cells from PBMCs. The receptor set was obtained from a human donor with Susac syndrome.

The V and J genes are TRBV20-1 and TRBJ1-6; D ambiguous. Between the trimmed V and J ends, which lost 0 bases and 6 bases, there was a span of 15 bases. Germline CDR1 DFQATT, CDR2 SNEGSKA (reference sequence). CDR3 length equals 16 residues. In DNA form, the CDR3 reads TGCAGTGCTAGAGACGGCCGACTGAGCGGTAATTCACCCCTCCACTTT. It codes for CSARDGRLSGNSPLHF.

V gene TRBV9 combines with J gene TRBJ2-5, with D perhaps matching TRBD1 (7 bases). Per the germline V gene, CDR1 is SGDLS and CDR2 is YYNGEE. The V gene lost 3 bases and the J gene lost 2 bases, with 8 bases spanning the gap. The CDR3 loop spans 13 amino acids. CDR3 nucleotides: TGTGCCAGCAGCGCAGGGGGGCAAGAGACCCAGTACTTC. Residues: CASSAGGQETQYF.

The V gene is TRBV29-1, the J gene TRBJ1-2; D not certain. Germline loops: CDR1 SQVTM, CDR2 ANQGSEA. V dropped 4 bases and J dropped 8 bases, with 11 bases sitting between them. The CDR3 sequence is 11 residues long. CDR3 DNA sequence: TGCAGCGTTGTCCCCGGAGGCGGCTACACCTTC. Amino acids: CSVVPGGGYTF.

The rearrangement joins TRBV4-1 to TRBJ2-7; D tentatively reads TRBD1 or TRBD2 (5 bases each). The CDR3 loop spans 14 amino acids. V was cut by 1 base and J by 6 bases, with 13 bases left in between. Germline CDR1 is MGHRA and CDR2 is YSYEKL. CDR3: CASSQGGPLREQYF. CDR3 nucleotides: TGCGCCAGCAGCCAAGGGGGACCGCTTCGCGAGCAGTACTTC.

This clonotype was observed once. The rearrangement links TRBV12-3 or TRBV12-4 to TRBJ2-7; D is undetermined. This CDR3 has 13 amino acids. V lost 6 bases to trimming and J lost 3 bases, with 12 bases between them. CDR3 sequence reads: CASRPTLLYEQYF. CDR3 coding DNA: TGTGCCAGCAGACCGACACTTCTCTACGAGCAGTACTTC.

The chain joins TRBV25-1 to TRBJ2-1, with 9 bases aligning to TRBD1. CDR1 MGHDK and CDR2 SYGVNS come from the germline V gene. The CDR3 loop spans 17 amino acids. The junction had 14 bases not matched to a gene; V was cut back by 3 bases and J by 8 bases. In nucleotides, the CDR3 is TGTGCCAGCAGTGATCCCATTTCCGGGACAGGGCGGGATGAGCAGTTCTTC. Encoded protein: CASSDPISGTGRDEQFF.

The J gene is TRBJ1-2, the V gene TRBV4-1; D ambiguous. V lost 0 bases and J lost 3, with 8 bases in between. CDR1 and CDR2 (germline): MGHRA, YSYEKL. CDR3 length: 14 residues. The CDR3 protein is CASSQDPRDYGYTF. CDR3 nucleotide sequence: TGCGCCAGCAGCCAAGATCCGAGGGACTATGGCTACACCTTC.

This chain connects TRBV7-9 to TRBJ2-4; no clear D. CDR1 SEHNR and CDR2 FQNEAQ come from the germline V gene (reference sequence). The CDR3 loop spans 12 amino acids. Trimming removed 1 base from V and 6 bases from J, with 4 bases in between. CDR3 amino acids: CASSLDGNIQYF. The DNA for the CDR3 is TGTGCCAGCAGCTTAGATGGAAACATTCAGTACTTC.

The chain recombines TRBV4-2 with TRBJ2-5; D remains unclear. CDR3 length: 14 residues. Germline V gene sequence: CDR1 LGHNA, CDR2 YNFKEQ. V lost 0 bases, J lost 4 bases, and 9 bases lay in between. The CDR3 coding sequence is TGTGCCAGCAGCCAAGATGGGGTAGGAGAGACCCAGTACTTC. Translated, it gives CASSQDGVGETQYF.

The V and J genes are TRBV7-2 and TRBJ2-7, with 7 bases lining up with TRBD2. Germline V gene lookup returns CDR1 SGHTA and CDR2 FQGNSA. Losses at the gene ends were 0 bases for V and 0 bases for J; bases not matched to a gene: 2. This CDR3 comprises 15 residues. CDR3 in amino acids: CASSLAGGSSYEQYF. DNA of the CDR3: TGTGCCAGCAGCTTAGCGGGCGGGAGCTCCTACGAGCAGTACTTC.

This clonotype was found once. CDR3 loop: CSVSTGAGEKLFF. The CDR3 DNA reads as TGCAGCGTATCCACAGGGGCGGGGGAAAAACTGTTTTTT. V gene TRBV29-1 combines with J gene TRBJ1-4; 7 bases align to TRBD1. CDR1 is SQVTM and CDR2 is ANQGSEA in the germline V gene. Unmatched junction bases numbered 9, after V lost 6 bases and J lost 8 bases. The CDR3 sequence is 13 residues long.

This chain joins TRBV28 and TRBJ2-5, with TRBD1 identical over 8 bases. Germline trimming cut 5 bases from V and 4 bases from J; bases unmatched to any gene: 6. The CDR3 has 14 amino acids. Germline values: CDR1 MDHEN, CDR2 SYDVKM. The CDR3 sequence: CASSEDRVRETQYF. The CDR3 DNA reads as TGTGCCAGCAGTGAGGACAGGGTCCGAGAGACCCAGTACTTC.